This record looks at one TCR beta chain sequence and its context. The antigen is undetermined. In making TCR beta libraries, quantitative 5'-RACE with molecular barcodes was used. TCRdb ran MiXCR on the 5' RACE reads and lists one entry per CDR3 protein. Of 250,000 to 400,000 distinct CDR3 sequences listed, roughly 10% are singletons. This entry belongs to a study of CD8 T cells in ankylosing spondylitis. Between the trimmed V and J ends, which lost 1 base and 3 bases, there was a span of 12 bases. CDR1 is SGHKS, CDR2 YYEKEE, per germline (reference sequence). The CDR3 is 15 residues long. The study's findings and limits: Both synovial fluid and blood in reactive arthritis had previously been reported to carry some motif variants. Ankylosing spondylitis blood appeared to be characterized by a TCR beta motif of several highly homologous variants. Disease-linked clones were reportedly significantly enriched in matched ankylosing spondylitis synovial fluid.

The receptor comes from a female donor with ankylosing spondylitis or in good health (not recorded which). V is TRBV5-5 and J is TRBJ2-3; D is unclear. Input material: blood, either unsorted or a sorted T cell fraction (not recorded which). The chain's CDR3 is CASSLRSLGTDTQYF. The CDR3 DNA follows: TGTGCCAGCAGCTTGCGGTCTCTGGGGACAGATACGCAGTATTTT.